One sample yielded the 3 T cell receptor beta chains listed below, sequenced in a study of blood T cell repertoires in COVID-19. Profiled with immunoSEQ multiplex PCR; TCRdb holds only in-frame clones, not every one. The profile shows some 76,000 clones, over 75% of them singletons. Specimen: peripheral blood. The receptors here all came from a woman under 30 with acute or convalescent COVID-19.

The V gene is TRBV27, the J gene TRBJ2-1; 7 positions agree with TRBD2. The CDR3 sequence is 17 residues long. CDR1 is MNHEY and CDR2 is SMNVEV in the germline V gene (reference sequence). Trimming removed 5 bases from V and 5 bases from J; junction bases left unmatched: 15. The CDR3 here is CASSPTSRGGGNNEQFF. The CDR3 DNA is TGTGCCAGCAGTCCGACTAGCCGGGGTGGCGGCAACAATGAGCAGTTCTTC.

CDR3 protein: CAWSVLADTQYF. The CDR3 DNA reads TGTGCCTGGAGTGTACTGGCAGATACGCAGTATTTT. The chain recombines TRBV30 with TRBJ2-3, with D unresolved. Trimming cost V 0 bases and J 4 bases, with 5 bases left between them. The CDR3 contains 12 residues. Germline V gene lookup returns CDR1 GTSNPN and CDR2 SVGIG (reference sequence).

The CDR3 loop reads CASSIWTGGNSPLHF. DNA for the CDR3: TGTGCCAGCAGCATCTGGACAGGGGGCAATTCACCCCTCCACTTT. The chain joins TRBV7-2 to TRBJ1-6; 11 nucleotides match TRBD1. CDR1 and CDR2 (germline): SGHTA, FQGNSA. CDR3 length: 15 residues. With 5 bases clipped from V and 7 bases from J, the junction kept 4 bases outside the gene matches.